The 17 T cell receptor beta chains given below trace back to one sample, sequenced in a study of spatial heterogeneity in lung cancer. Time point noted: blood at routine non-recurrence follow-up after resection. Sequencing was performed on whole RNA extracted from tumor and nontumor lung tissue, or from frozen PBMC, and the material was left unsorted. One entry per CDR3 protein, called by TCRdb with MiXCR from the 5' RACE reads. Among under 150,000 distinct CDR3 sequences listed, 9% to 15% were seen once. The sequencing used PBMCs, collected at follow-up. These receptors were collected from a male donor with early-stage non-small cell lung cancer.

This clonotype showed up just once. The CDR3 sequence is CAWSVDRPSLATNEKLFF. The CDR3 coding sequence is TGTGCCTGGAGCGTAGACAGACCCTCCCTTGCAACTAATGAAAAACTGTTTTTT. The chain uses TRBV30 and TRBJ1-4; tentatively, D is TRBD1 (5 bases). The CDR3 runs to 18 residues. CDR1 and CDR2 (germline): GTSNPN, SVGIG (reference sequence). Trimming removed 3 bases at V and 0 bases at J, with 20 bases between.

The CDR3 region has the DNA TGCGCCAGCAGCTTGCAAGGGGATCAGCCCCAGCATTTT. This encodes CASSLQGDQPQHF. The chain uses TRBV5-1 and TRBJ1-5, with D possibly being TRBD1 (5 bases). Germline lookup yields CDR1 SGHRS and CDR2 YFSETQ. V was pared by 1 base and J by 5 bases, with 7 bases between. The CDR3 spans 13 residues.

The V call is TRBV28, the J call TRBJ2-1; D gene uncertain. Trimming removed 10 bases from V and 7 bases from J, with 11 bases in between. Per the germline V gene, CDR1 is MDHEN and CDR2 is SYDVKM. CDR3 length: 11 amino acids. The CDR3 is CATVSGNEQFF. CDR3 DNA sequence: TGTGCCACCGTATCCGGGAATGAGCAGTTCTTC.

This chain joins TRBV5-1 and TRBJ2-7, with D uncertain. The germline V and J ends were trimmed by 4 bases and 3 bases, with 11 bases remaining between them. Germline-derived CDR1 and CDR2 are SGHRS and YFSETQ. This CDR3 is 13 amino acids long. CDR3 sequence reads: CASSPRTYYEQYF. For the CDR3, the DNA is TGCGCCAGCAGCCCCCGGACGTACTACGAGCAGTACTTC.

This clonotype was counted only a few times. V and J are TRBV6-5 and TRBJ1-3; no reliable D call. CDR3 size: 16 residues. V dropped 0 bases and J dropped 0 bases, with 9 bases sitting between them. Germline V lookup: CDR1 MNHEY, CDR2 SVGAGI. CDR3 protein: CASSYSNPRSGNTIYF. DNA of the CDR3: TGTGCCAGCAGTTACTCGAACCCCCGCTCTGGAAACACCATATATTTT.

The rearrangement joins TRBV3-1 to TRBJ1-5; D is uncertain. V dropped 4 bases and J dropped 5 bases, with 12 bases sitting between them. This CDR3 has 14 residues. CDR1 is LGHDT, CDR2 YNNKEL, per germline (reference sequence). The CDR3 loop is CASSLSYRDQPQHF. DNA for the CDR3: TGTGCCAGCAGCCTTTCCTACCGAGATCAGCCCCAGCATTTT.

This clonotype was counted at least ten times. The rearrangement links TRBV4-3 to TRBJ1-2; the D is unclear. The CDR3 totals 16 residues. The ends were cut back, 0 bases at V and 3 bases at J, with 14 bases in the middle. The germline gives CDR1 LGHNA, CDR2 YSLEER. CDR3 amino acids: CASSQDRSGNDYGYTF. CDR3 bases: TGCGCCAGCAGCCAAGATCGGTCCGGGAATGACTATGGCTACACCTTC.

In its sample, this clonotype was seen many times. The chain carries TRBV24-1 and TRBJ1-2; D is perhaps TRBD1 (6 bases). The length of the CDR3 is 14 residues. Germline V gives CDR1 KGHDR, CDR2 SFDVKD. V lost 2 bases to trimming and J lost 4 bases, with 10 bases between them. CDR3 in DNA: TGTGCCACCAGTGATTCCCAGGGGATCTATGGCTACACCTTC. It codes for CATSDSQGIYGYTF.

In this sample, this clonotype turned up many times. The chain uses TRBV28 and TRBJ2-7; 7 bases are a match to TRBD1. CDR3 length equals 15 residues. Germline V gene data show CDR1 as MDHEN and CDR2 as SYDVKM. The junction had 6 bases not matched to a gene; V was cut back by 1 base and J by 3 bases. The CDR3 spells CASSLSAAGGYEQYF. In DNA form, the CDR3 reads TGTGCCAGCAGTTTATCCGCCGCAGGGGGCTACGAGCAGTACTTC.

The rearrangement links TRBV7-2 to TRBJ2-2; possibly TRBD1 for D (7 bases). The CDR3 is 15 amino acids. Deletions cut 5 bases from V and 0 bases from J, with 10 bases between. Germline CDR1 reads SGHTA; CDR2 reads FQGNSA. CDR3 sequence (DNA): TGTGCCAGCAGCGCGGGACAGACGAACACCGGGGAGCTGTTTTTT. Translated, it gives CASSAGQTNTGELFF. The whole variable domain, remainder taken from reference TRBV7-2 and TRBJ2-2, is GAGVSQSPSNKVTEKGKDVELRCDPISGHTALYWYRQSLGQGLEFLIYFQGNSAPDKSGLPSDRFSAERTGGSVSTLTIQRTQQEDSAVYLCASSAGQTNTGELFFGEGSRLTVL.

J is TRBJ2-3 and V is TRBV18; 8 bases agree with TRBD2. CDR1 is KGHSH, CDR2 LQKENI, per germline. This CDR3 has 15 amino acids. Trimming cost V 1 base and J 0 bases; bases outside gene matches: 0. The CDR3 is CASSPRGGSTDTQYF. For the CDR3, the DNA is TGTGCCAGCTCACCACGCGGGGGGAGCACAGATACGCAGTATTTT.

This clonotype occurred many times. The CDR3 nucleotides are TGCAGCGTTGGGGAGGGAACTAACACTGAAGCTTTCTTT. Encoded protein: CSVGEGTNTEAFF. The chain joins TRBV29-1 to TRBJ1-1; D gene unclear. The ends were cut back, 4 bases at V and 2 bases at J, with 11 bases in the middle. Germline values: CDR1 SQVTM, CDR2 ANQGSEA. This CDR3 spans 13 amino acids.

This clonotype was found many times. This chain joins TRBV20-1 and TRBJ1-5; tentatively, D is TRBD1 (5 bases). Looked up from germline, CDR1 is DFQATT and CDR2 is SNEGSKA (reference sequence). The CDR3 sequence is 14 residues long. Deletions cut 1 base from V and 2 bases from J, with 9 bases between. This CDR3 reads CSARARVGNQPQHF. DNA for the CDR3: TGCAGTGCTAGAGCCAGGGTCGGCAATCAGCCCCAGCATTTT.

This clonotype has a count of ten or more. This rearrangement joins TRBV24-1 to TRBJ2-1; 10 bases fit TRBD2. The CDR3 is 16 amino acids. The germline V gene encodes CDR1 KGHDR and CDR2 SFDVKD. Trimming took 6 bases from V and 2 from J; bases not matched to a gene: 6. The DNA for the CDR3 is TGTGCCACCAGTCTCACCGGGACTAGCGCCTACAATGAGCAGTTCTTC. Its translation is CATSLTGTSAYNEQFF.

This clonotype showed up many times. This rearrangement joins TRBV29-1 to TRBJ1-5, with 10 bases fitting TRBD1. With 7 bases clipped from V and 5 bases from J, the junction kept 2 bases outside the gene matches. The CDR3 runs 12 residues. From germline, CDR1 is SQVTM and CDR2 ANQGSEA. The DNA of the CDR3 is TGCAGCGCCGGGACAGGGGATCAGCCCCAGCATTTT. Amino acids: CSAGTGDQPQHF.

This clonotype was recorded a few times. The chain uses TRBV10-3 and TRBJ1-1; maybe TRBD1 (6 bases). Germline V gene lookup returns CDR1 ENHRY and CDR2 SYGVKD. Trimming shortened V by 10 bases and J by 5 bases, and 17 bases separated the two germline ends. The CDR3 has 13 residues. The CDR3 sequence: CASTRGVETEAFF. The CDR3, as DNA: TGTGCCAGTACAAGGGGGGTAGAGACTGAAGCTTTCTTT.

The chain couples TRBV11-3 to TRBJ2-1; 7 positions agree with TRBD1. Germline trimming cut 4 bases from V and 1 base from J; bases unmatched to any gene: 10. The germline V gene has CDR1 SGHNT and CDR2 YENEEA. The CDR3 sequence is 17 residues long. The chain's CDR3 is CASSSKTGTASYNEQFF. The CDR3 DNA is TGTGCCAGCAGCTCGAAGACCGGGACAGCTTCCTACAATGAGCAGTTCTTC.